Listed below are T cell receptor beta chains from one sample, sequenced in a study of cytomegalovirus exposure and HLA in healthy donors. Data came from immunoSEQ multiplex PCR; TCRdb stores just in-frame clones and leaves some out. The profile shows 130,000 or so clones, 75% to 90% of them singletons. The sample taken for sequencing was PBMCs. The receptors come from a woman in her twenties or thirties in good health and CMV-seropositive. Both conserved end residues are part of each CDR3.

j_gene,v_gene,CDR3aa
TRBJ2-1,TRBV2,CASRGGTDYNEQFF
TRBJ1-1,TRBV10-1,CATRRQGRRLDTEAFF
TRBJ1-4,TRBV28,CASSSLTHGADNEKLFF
TRBJ2-7,TRBV2,CASSGERDRGIEQYF
TRBJ2-7,TRBV28,CASSGQAGLSYEQYF
TRBJ2-3,TRBV7-2,CASSLLAGITDTQYF
TRBJ2-1,TRBV6-5,CASRRDGTGREFF
TRBJ1-6,TRBV6-4,CASSAGTDDNSPLHF
TRBJ1-5,TRBV19,CATATGYQPQHF
TRBJ2-1,TRBV28,CASSLSGTGPGNEQFF
TRBJ2-5,TRBV5-1,CASSLAFTGGVETQYF
TRBJ2-2,TRBV25-1,CASSARWGPGELFF
TRBJ2-5,TRBV9,CASSGLDFRETQYF
TRBJ2-5,TRBV5-8,CASSVGTDRQETQYF
TRBJ2-7,TRBV16,CASSPPSGTHGGVYF
TRBJ1-2,TRBV5-4,CASSLASVNYGYTF
TRBJ2-1,TRBV5-8,CASSARLPRGSEQFF
TRBJ1-2,TRBV5-4,CASSLEVGDYGYTF
TRBJ1-6,TRBV7-6,CASSRGSYNSPLHF
TRBJ1-1,TRBV4-1,CASSHDGQGSVEAFF
TRBJ2-1,TRBV18,CASSPLNRSPLGEQFF
TRBJ1-1,TRBV5-1,CASSLGPMTEAFF
TRBJ2-1,TRBV5-1,CASSNSGRDYNEQFF
TRBJ2-1,TRBV7-8,CASSLGRTSGALYNEQFF
TRBJ1-1,TRBV6-5,CASSRGYRARAFF
TRBJ1-2,TRBV28,CASSPTSNRRTTNYGYTF